A single sample is the source of the 17 T cell receptor beta chains below, sequenced in a study of cytomegalovirus exposure and HLA in healthy donors (TCRdb year 2017). Library construction relied on the immunoSEQ multiplex PCR assay. A mixture of 60 forward primers for TCR Vbeta segments and 13 reverse primers for TCR Jbeta segments was used in the multiplex PCR. TCRdb carries this immuneACCESS record with in-frame sequences only. Its versions omit some clonotypes, under half of them owing to an unresolved V gene in the studies checked, with the rest unexplained. The sample yields approximately 97,000 clones; approximately 80% were counted once. The top ten clonotypes cover roughly 9.3% of the sample. Material: PBMCs. These receptors were collected from a male donor in good health and CMV-seropositive.

This clone showed up just once. The rearrangement links TRBV7-2 to TRBJ1-3; a possible D gene is TRBD1 (6 bases). CDR3 length: 16 residues. Germline V lookup: CDR1 SGHTA, CDR2 FQGNSA. Trimming took 2 bases from V and 0 from J, leaving 11 bases between them. This chain's CDR3 is CASSLLWGRSGNTIYF. The CDR3 nucleotides read TGTGCCAGCAGCTTACTTTGGGGGCGCTCTGGAAACACCATATATTTT. The full variable domain, rest sourced from reference TRBV7-2 and TRBJ1-3, is GAGVSQSPSNKVTEKGKDVELRCDPISGHTALYWYRQSLGQGLEFLIYFQGNSAPDKSGLPSDRFSAERTGGSVSTLTIQRTQQEDSAVYLCASSLLWGRSGNTIYFGEGSWLTVV.

J is TRBJ2-7 and V is TRBV28; 11 positions match TRBD2. Trimming took 1 base from V and 4 from J; bases not matched to a gene: 6. Germline V gene lookup returns CDR1 MDHEN and CDR2 SYDVKM. The CDR3 sequence is 16 residues long. CDR3 sequence: CASSLLWLAGGYEQYF. DNA of the CDR3: TGTGCCAGCAGTTTATTATGGCTAGCGGGAGGTTACGAGCAGTACTTC.

The J gene is TRBJ2-2, the V gene TRBV4-1; perhaps TRBD1 as D (7 bases). Trimming shortened V by 2 bases and J by 2 bases, and 12 bases separated the two germline ends. Germline assignment: CDR1 MGHRA and CDR2 YSYEKL. CDR3 length: 16 residues. The CDR3 DNA reads TGCGCCAGCAGCCAACGGGGGACAGCCAACACCGGGGAGCTGTTTTTT. As protein: CASSQRGTANTGELFF.

The V gene is TRBV10-3, the J gene TRBJ1-5, with D possibly being TRBD1 (6 bases). V was cut by 3 bases and J by 7 bases, with 13 bases left in between. The CDR3 runs to 14 residues. Germline V gene data show CDR1 as ENHRY and CDR2 as SYGVKD. The CDR3 bases are TGTGCCATCAGTGAAGGTCAGGGGACACAGCCCCAGCATTTT. It encodes CAISEGQGTQPQHF.

The chain couples TRBV5-1 to TRBJ2-3; 8 bases agree with TRBD2. With V trimmed by 6 bases and J by 6 bases, 9 bases remained unmatched. Germline loops: CDR1 SGHRS, CDR2 YFSETQ. This CDR3 is 14 amino acids long. The CDR3 coding sequence is TGCGCCAGCAACGGTGGGACTAGGGTTGATACGCAGTATTTT. This codes for CASNGGTRVDTQYF.

This clone was observed a handful of times. J is TRBJ2-2 and V is TRBV19; the match to TRBD1 covers 9 bases. The germline V gene has CDR1 LNHDA and CDR2 SQIVND (reference sequence). With V trimmed by 8 bases and J by 5 bases, 6 bases remained unmatched. This CDR3 has 14 amino acids. CDR3 amino acids: CASSLGTGTGELFF. CDR3 DNA sequence: TGTGCCAGTTCTCTGGGGACAGGGACCGGGGAGCTGTTTTTT.

The V gene is TRBV27, the J gene TRBJ1-5; 9 positions agree with TRBD1. V was pared by 6 bases and J by 4 bases, with 13 bases of the junction left unmatched. This CDR3 spans 17 amino acids. Germline V gives CDR1 MNHEY, CDR2 SMNVEV (reference sequence). The CDR3 region has the DNA TGTGCCAGCAGCTTGGGGGGGACAGGGTTTCGGAATCAGCCCCAGCATTTT. Protein sequence: CASSLGGTGFRNQPQHF.

The rearrangement links TRBV5-6 to TRBJ1-5; D unclear. V lost 2 bases and J lost 4, with 4 bases in between. CDR1 and CDR2 (germline): SGHDT, YYEEEE. The CDR3 length is 12 residues. CDR3 sequence: CASSFQNQPQHF. The CDR3 DNA is TGTGCCAGCAGCTTCCAAAATCAGCCCCAGCATTTT. Drawing the rest from reference TRBV5-6 and TRBJ1-5, the complete variable domain is DAGVTQSPTHLIKTRGQQVTLRCSPKSGHDTVSWYQQALGQGPQFIFQYYEEEERQRGNFPDRFSGHQFPNYSSELNVNALLLGDSALYLCASSFQNQPQHFGDGTRLSIL.

The chain links TRBV27 to TRBJ2-1; perhaps TRBD1 as D (5 bases). Trimming took 5 bases from V and 7 from J, leaving 21 bases between them. Looked up from germline, CDR1 is MNHEY and CDR2 is SMNVEV (reference sequence). The CDR3 has 16 residues. As DNA, the CDR3 is TGTGCCAGCAGTCCCGGGCTGGGGCTAGGAAGGAATGAGCAGTTCTTC. This codes for CASSPGLGLGRNEQFF.

This clone was seen more than once but under ten times. V and J are TRBV11-2 and TRBJ2-7; TRBD1 matches 8 bases. V shed 4 bases, J shed 2 bases, and the junction held 4 bases outside the gene matches. The CDR3 extends over 14 amino acids. Germline V gene sequence: CDR1 SGHAT, CDR2 FQNNGV. The CDR3, as DNA: TGTGCCAGCAGCTCGGGGACAGGTGCCTACGAGCAGTACTTC. Its translation is CASSSGTGAYEQYF.

Regarding this clone: Germline and junction disagree at one end, which may indicate a read error. The CDR3 DNA reads as TGCAGCGTGGCAGGGTTTGTGGCGACAGATACGCGGTATTTT. This sequence encodes CSVAGFVATDTRYF. J is TRBJ2-3 and V is TRBV29-1; maybe TRBD1 (5 bases). CDR1 SQVTM and CDR2 ANQGSEA come from the germline V gene. This CDR3 region has 14 residues.

The V gene is TRBV28, the J gene TRBJ2-7; tentative D call: TRBD2 (5 bases). V lost 6 bases to trimming and J lost 0 bases, with 9 bases between them. Germline V lookup: CDR1 MDHEN, CDR2 SYDVKM. The CDR3 is 13 amino acids. CDR3 coding DNA: TGTGCCAGCAGCGGAGCGGACTCCTACGAGCAGTACTTC. This encodes CASSGADSYEQYF.

The chain has TRBV5-1 and TRBJ2-5; D gene unclear. The length of the CDR3 is 15 residues. The germline gives CDR1 SGHRS, CDR2 YFSETQ. Deletions cut 4 bases from V and 4 bases from J, with 17 bases between. The CDR3 here is CASSQIGVSGETQYF. DNA for the CDR3: TGCGCCAGCAGCCAAATTGGAGTTTCCGGAGAGACCCAGTACTTC.

The chain employs TRBV7-9 and TRBJ2-7; unclear D gene. This CDR3 comprises 14 residues. Trimming cost V 8 bases and J 4 bases, with 18 bases left between them. CDR1 and CDR2 from the germline V gene are SEHNR and FQNEAQ (reference sequence). CDR3 sequence (DNA): TGTGCCAGCTCCCCCAGCGCTCGCCCTTACGAGCAGTACTTC. Translation: CASSPSARPYEQYF.

This clone was counted between two and nine times. The chain links TRBV7-3 to TRBJ2-3; D is possibly TRBD2 (6 bases). The V gene's germline CDR1 is SGHTA and CDR2 FQGTGA. The CDR3 extends over 13 amino acids. V dropped 10 bases and J dropped 2 bases, with 13 bases sitting between them. CDR3 sequence reads: CATSSGPTDTQYF. The DNA of the CDR3 is TGTGCCACCTCCAGCGGGCCCACAGATACGCAGTATTTT.

CDR3 sequence: CASSPQGWETQYF. DNA of the CDR3: TGTGCCAGCTCACCCCAGGGGTGGGAGACCCAGTACTTC. The chain uses TRBV18 and TRBJ2-5; the D gene is possibly TRBD1 (6 bases). V lost 3 bases to trimming and J lost 5 bases, with 10 bases between them. CDR3 length: 13 residues. The germline CDR1 and CDR2 sequences are KGHSH and LQKENI.

About this clone: This same CDR3 is encoded by further DNA sequences in the sample. The chain uses TRBV28 and TRBJ2-7, with a weak D call TRBD2 (6 bases). The germline gives CDR1 MDHEN, CDR2 SYDVKM. The CDR3 has 18 residues. The germline V and J ends were trimmed by 3 bases and 4 bases, with 25 bases remaining between them. The CDR3 DNA is TGTGCCAGCAGTTTGGCCCCTAATTGGAGGGAGGCTGGATACGAGCAGTACTTC. Translating gives CASSLAPNWREAGYEQYF.